The 32 T cell receptor beta chains in this list originate from one sample, sequenced in a study of regulatory T cells in long-lasting Graves disease. Building of the TCR beta libraries involved iRepertoire HTBI primers and Arm-PCR of CDR3 regions. TCRdb reprocessed the multiplex PCR reads with MiXCR, giving one entry per CDR3 protein. The sample has a few hundred thousand distinct CDR3 sequences, about 15% seen once. Time point given: newly diagnosed GD, antithyroid drugs for less than 3 months. The authors made the TCR library using RNA they extracted from PBMCs. This sample also belongs to another study, concerning T cells in Graves' hyperthyroidism and ophthalmopathy.

The sequenced sample was peripheral blood mononuclear cells (PBMCs), obtained at new diagnosis, from a patient treated with antithyroid drugs. The receptors shown here come from a woman aged 40 to 50 with Graves disease.

Remarks on this clonotype: Being one base from a much bigger clone, this may be a read error. The V call is TRBV5-4, the J call TRBJ2-4; TRBD2 matches at 8 bases. Germline loops: CDR1 SGHNT, CDR2 YYREEE (reference sequence). Unmatched junction bases numbered 18, after V lost 4 bases and J lost 12 bases. The CDR3 runs to 16 residues. For the CDR3, the DNA is TGTGCCAGCAGCCCAGAAGCCACGGGAGGGAGGGGCGCTCAGTACTTC. It translates to CASSPEATGGRGAQYF.

This clonotype was observed many times. V gene TRBV11-2 combines with J gene TRBJ1-1, with a possible D match to TRBD1 (6 bases). The germline CDR1 and CDR2 sequences are SGHAT and FQNNGV. The germline V and J ends were trimmed by 1 base and 2 bases, with 11 bases remaining between them. The CDR3 runs to 15 residues. DNA of the CDR3: TGTGCCAGCAGCTTAGCCCAGGGGAGAAACACTGAAGCTTTCTTT. Its protein is CASSLAQGRNTEAFF.

As for this clonotype: A much larger clone differs from this one at a single base, so this may be a read error. The chain links TRBV13 to TRBJ1-1; D not resolved. Germline V lookup: CDR1 PRHDT, CDR2 FYEKMQ (reference sequence). The V end lost 2 bases, the J end lost 4 bases, and 8 bases lay between the germline ends. The CDR3 consists of 13 residues. CDR3 DNA sequence: TGTGCCAGCAGCTTATACGAGAGCACTGAAGCTTTCTTT. Translated: CASSLYESTEAFF.

The chain links TRBV12-3 or TRBV12-4 to TRBJ2-3; D unclear. This CDR3 is built from 18 residues. V was clipped by 6 bases and J by 2 bases, with 24 bases between them. In nucleotides, the CDR3 is TGTGCCAGCAGCGTAGAGCGCAGCGTCGGGCCTGACACAGATACGCAGTATTTT. Residues: CASSVERSVGPDTDTQYF.

This clonotype was seen a handful of times. V is TRBV28 and J is TRBJ2-1; perhaps TRBD1 as D (5 bases). The CDR3 covers 15 residues. Trimming shortened V by 6 bases and J by 0 bases, and 12 bases separated the two germline ends. CDR1 and CDR2 from the germline V gene are MDHEN and SYDVKM. In DNA, the CDR3 is TGTGCCAGCAGCTGGGGCTTTAGCTCCTACAATGAGCAGTTCTTC. Its protein product is CASSWGFSSYNEQFF. The whole variable domain, filled in from reference TRBV28 and TRBJ2-1, reads DVKVTQSSRYLVKRTGEKVFLECVQDMDHENMFWYRQDPGLGLRLIYFSYDVKMKEKGDIPEGYSVSREKKERFSLILESASTNQTSMYLCASSWGFSSYNEQFFGPGTRLTVL.

This clonotype has at least ten counts. The chain joins TRBV19 to TRBJ1-4; possibly TRBD1 for D (6 bases). From germline, CDR1 is LNHDA and CDR2 SQIVND (reference sequence). The germline V and J ends were trimmed by 5 bases and 5 bases, with 9 bases remaining between them. CDR3 length: 13 amino acids. The CDR3 nucleotides read TGTGCCAGTAGTCGGACAGCGAATGAAAAACTGTTTTTT. Translation gives CASSRTANEKLFF. Complete variable domain (other parts from reference TRBV19 and TRBJ1-4): DGGITQSPKYLFRKEGQNVTLSCEQNLNHDAMYWYRQDPGQGLRLIYYSQIVNDFQKGDIAEGYSVSREKKESFPLTVTSAQKNPTAFYLCASSRTANEKLFFGSGTQLSVL.

The CDR3 spells CASSYRARNTGELFF. CDR3 DNA sequence: TGTGCCAGCAGTTACAGGGCTAGGAACACCGGGGAGCTGTTTTTT. V usage is TRBV12-3 or TRBV12-4 and J usage is TRBJ2-2; D may be TRBD1 (6 bases). Deletions cut 4 bases from V and 1 base from J, with 10 bases between. The CDR3 is 15 residues long.

This clonotype was counted a single time. This chain joins TRBV18 and TRBJ2-3; the match to TRBD2 covers 10 bases. Germline CDR1 is KGHSH and CDR2 is LQKENI. Trimming removed 6 bases from V and 0 bases from J; junction bases left unmatched: 12. The CDR3 totals 18 residues. CDR3 protein: CASSHVDVAGGSTDTQYF. The DNA of the CDR3 is TGTGCCAGCTCTCACGTAGACGTAGCGGGAGGTAGCACAGATACGCAGTATTTT.

The rearrangement links TRBV11-2 to TRBJ2-3; 9 positions agree with TRBD2. Germline V gene sequence: CDR1 SGHAT, CDR2 FQNNGV. V was pared by 3 bases and J by 1 base, with 5 bases of the junction left unmatched. The CDR3 is made up of 16 amino acids. CDR3 DNA sequence: TGTGCCAGCAGCTTGACGGCGGGAGGGGGCACAGATACGCAGTATTTT. Translating gives CASSLTAGGGTDTQYF. Looking up the rest from reference TRBV11-2 and TRBJ2-3 gives the full variable domain: EAGVAQSPRYKIIEKRQSVAFWCNPISGHATLYWYQQILGQGPKLLIQFQNNGVVDDSQLPKDRFSAERLKGVDSTLKIQPAKLEDSAVYLCASSLTAGGGTDTQYFGPGTRLTVL.

Many counts were recorded for this clonotype. The rearrangement uses TRBV18 and TRBJ1-1; 7 bases map to TRBD1. The J segment lost 1 base and the V segment lost 3 bases, leaving 2 bases of the junction unmatched. The CDR3 runs to 14 residues. The germline CDR1 and CDR2 sequences are KGHSH and LQKENI. The CDR3 DNA sequence: TGTGCCAGCTCACCGGGACAGACGAACACTGAAGCTTTCTTT. Protein product: CASSPGQTNTEAFF.

This clonotype came up a few times. The chain is built from TRBV7-3 and TRBJ2-2; D gene uncertain. There are 17 residues in the CDR3. Trimming took 5 bases from V and 5 from J, leaving 21 bases between them. The V gene's germline CDR1 is SGHTA and CDR2 FQGTGA. CDR3 residues: CASSPRTSYMGTGELFF. In DNA, the CDR3 is TGTGCCAGCAGCCCCAGGACGTCGTACATGGGGACCGGGGAGCTGTTTTTT.

The table lists this clonotype with many counts. V gene TRBV10-3 combines with J gene TRBJ2-7; 9 nucleotides align to TRBD2. The CDR3 has 17 amino acids. Germline CDR1 and CDR2: ENHRY and SYGVKD. J lost 2 bases, V lost 4 bases, and 12 bases had no gene match. This CDR3 reads CAISGGIPSGKAYEQYF. The CDR3 nucleotides read TGTGCCATCAGTGGTGGGATTCCTAGCGGGAAAGCCTACGAGCAGTACTTC.

This rearrangement joins TRBV7-9 to TRBJ2-1; 8 nucleotides match TRBD1. After removal of 0 bases from V and 8 bases from J, the junction contained 6 bases not matched to a gene. The CDR3 extends over 15 amino acids. Germline V CDR1 and CDR2: SEHNR, FQNEAQ (reference sequence). CDR3 in DNA: TGTGCCAGCAGCTTAGCGGGGACAGGTGATGATGAGCAGTTCTTC. Its translation: CASSLAGTGDDEQFF.

This clonotype was picked up many times. V and J are TRBV6-5 and TRBJ1-2; possible D gene TRBD1, 5 bases. Deletions cut 1 base from V and 4 bases from J, with 13 bases between. The CDR3 extends over 15 amino acids. The germline V gene encodes CDR1 MNHEY and CDR2 SVGAGI. CDR3: CASSYLRGVSYGYTF. The DNA for the CDR3 is TGTGCCAGCAGTTACTTAAGGGGAGTATCCTATGGCTACACCTTC.

The chain is built from TRBV12-5 and TRBJ2-7; D gene unclear. This CDR3 is built from 13 residues. The germline gives CDR1 LGHNT, CDR2 FRNRAP. The V end lost 1 base, the J end lost 5 bases, and 9 bases lay between the germline ends. CDR3 residues: CASGLDVADEQYF. The DNA for the CDR3 is TGTGCTAGTGGTTTGGATGTGGCAGACGAGCAGTACTTC.

In its sample, this clonotype was seen many times. The chain carries TRBV28 and TRBJ1-2; the D gene is possibly TRBD1 (5 bases). There are 14 residues in the CDR3. V lost 2 bases, J lost 4 bases, and 11 bases lay in between. CDR1 and CDR2 (germline): MDHEN, SYDVKM. DNA of the CDR3: TGTGCCAGCAGTTTAAATGGGGGAGGCTATGGCTACACCTTC. Translating it yields CASSLNGGGYGYTF.

This clonotype was counted ten times or more. The chain couples TRBV10-3 to TRBJ1-2; 9 bases agree with TRBD1. The CDR3 length is 16 residues. With V trimmed by 0 bases and J by 3 bases, 5 bases remained unmatched. Germline lookup yields CDR1 ENHRY and CDR2 SYGVKD. The CDR3 DNA sequence: TGTGCCATCAGTGAGTCGAGGGACAGGGCGGACTATGGCTACACCTTC. It yields the protein CAISESRDRADYGYTF.

This clonotype came up many times. The rearrangement links TRBV5-1 to TRBJ1-4; 8 nucleotides agree with TRBD1. The CDR3 totals 15 residues. CDR1 and CDR2 (germline): SGHRS, YFSETQ. V lost 4 bases, J lost 8 bases, and 10 bases stayed unmatched. CDR3 DNA: TGCGCCAGCAGCCCTACGACAGGGGAACGGGAAAAACTGTTTTTT. Translation: CASSPTTGEREKLFF.

This chain uses TRBV7-6 with TRBJ2-6, with 7 nucleotides matching TRBD1. CDR3 length: 18 residues. With V trimmed by 8 bases and J by 3 bases, 16 bases remained unmatched. Germline lookup yields CDR1 SGHVS and CDR2 FNYEAQ. The CDR3 DNA reads as TGTGCCAGCCACAGGGGATCAGGGCACTTGGTTGGGGCCAACGTCCTGACTTTC. It encodes CASHRGSGHLVGANVLTF.

The sample holds many counts of this clonotype. CDR3 residues: CASSLGIGSTEAFF. The CDR3 DNA reads TGTGCCAGCAGCTTAGGCATCGGGAGCACTGAAGCTTTCTTT. The chain has TRBV11-3 and TRBJ1-1; D is unresolved. Trimming removed 1 base from V and 4 bases from J, with 10 bases in between. Germline lookup yields CDR1 SGHNT and CDR2 YENEEA. The CDR3 spans 14 residues.

This clonotype appeared a few times. The chain employs TRBV4-3 and TRBJ2-6, with D perhaps TRBD1 (6 bases). Germline V CDR1 and CDR2: LGHNA, YSLEER. The CDR3 is 17 residues long. V was trimmed by 0 bases and J by 2 bases, leaving 11 bases between them. The CDR3 here is CASSQERPGAGANVLTF. CDR3 sequence (DNA): TGCGCCAGCAGCCAAGAAAGGCCAGGGGCTGGGGCCAACGTCCTGACTTTC.

This rearrangement joins TRBV5-5 to TRBJ2-1; 9 nucleotides line up with TRBD1. There are 13 residues in the CDR3. Germline lookup yields CDR1 SGHKS and CDR2 YYEKEE (reference sequence). Trimming took 4 bases from V and 8 from J; bases not matched to a gene: 4. CDR3 nucleotides: TGTGCCAGCAGCATACAGGGGGCCGATGAGCAGTTCTTC. Residues: CASSIQGADEQFF.

The sample holds many counts of this clonotype. This chain uses TRBV28 with TRBJ2-5; D is ambiguous. Trimming took off 0 bases at V and 3 bases at J, with 2 bases between the two ends. The CDR3 sequence is 12 residues long. Looked up from germline, CDR1 is MDHEN and CDR2 is SYDVKM. CDR3 coding DNA: TGTGCCAGCAGTTTATGGGAAGAGACCCAGTACTTC. The encoded protein is CASSLWEETQYF.

This clonotype was seen repeatedly, ten times or more. The V gene is TRBV6-1, the J gene TRBJ2-6; D is perhaps TRBD1 (6 bases). CDR3 length equals 16 residues. Germline V gives CDR1 MNHNS, CDR2 SASEGT. The germline V and J ends were trimmed by 7 bases and 0 bases, with 13 bases remaining between them. The CDR3 loop is CASMNYRVSGANVLTF. CDR3 in DNA: TGTGCCAGCATGAACTACAGGGTCTCTGGGGCCAACGTCCTGACTTTC.

The chain is built from TRBV28 and TRBJ2-4, with 10 bases that match TRBD1. The junction had 1 base not matched to a gene; V was cut back by 4 bases and J by 1 base. This CDR3 region has 15 residues. Germline assignment: CDR1 MDHEN and CDR2 SYDVKM. The CDR3 protein is CASSWGQGAKNIQYF. The CDR3 DNA sequence: TGTGCCAGCAGTTGGGGACAGGGGGCCAAAAACATTCAGTACTTC. The full variable domain, rest sourced from reference TRBV28 and TRBJ2-4, is DVKVTQSSRYLVKRTGEKVFLECVQDMDHENMFWYRQDPGLGLRLIYFSYDVKMKEKGDIPEGYSVSREKKERFSLILESASTNQTSMYLCASSWGQGAKNIQYFGAGTRLSVL.

This chain links TRBV12-3 or TRBV12-4 with TRBJ2-7; D unclear. The ends were cut back, 5 bases at V and 1 base at J, with 9 bases in the middle. The CDR3 extends over 13 amino acids. The CDR3 DNA reads TGTGCCAGCAGTACCGGGCCGTCCTACGAGCAGTACTTC. This codes for CASSTGPSYEQYF.

A remark on this clonotype: This may be a read error: a much more frequent sequence differs by one nucleotide. The conserved final phenylalanine or tryptophan is absent from the CDR3, which likely points to a read error. This sequence joins TRBV20-1 and TRBJ2-1; 7 nucleotides align to TRBD2. Germline-derived CDR1 and CDR2 are DFQATT and SNEGSKA (reference sequence). The CDR3 has 15 residues. Unmatched junction bases numbered 10, after V lost 4 bases and J lost 4 bases. The CDR3 loop reads CSAKLRGSSYNEQFS. In DNA form, the CDR3 reads TGCAGTGCTAAACTACGCGGGAGCAGTTACAATGAGCAGTTCTCC.

There are a few counts of this clonotype. The chain carries TRBV18 and TRBJ2-6, with D tentatively TRBD2 (5 bases). The V and J ends lost 3 bases and 4 bases respectively, with 19 bases between them. From germline, CDR1 is KGHSH and CDR2 LQKENI. This CDR3 is built from 18 residues. The CDR3 is CASSPGRGNSAGANVLTF. The CDR3, as DNA: TGTGCCAGCTCACCCGGACGGGGTAACTCAGCGGGGGCCAACGTCCTGACTTTC. Full variable domain (outside the CDR3, taken from reference TRBV18 and TRBJ2-6): NAGVMQNPRHLVRRRGQEARLRCSPMKGHSHVYWYRQLPEEGLKFMVYLQKENIIDESGMPKERFSAEFPKEGPSILRIQQVVRGDSAAYFCASSPGRGNSAGANVLTFGAGSRLTVL.

This clonotype was observed many times. The chain employs TRBV28 and TRBJ2-7; TRBD2 aligns across 8 bases. The CDR3 runs 15 residues. The germline V gene encodes CDR1 MDHEN and CDR2 SYDVKM. Trimming removed 2 bases from V and 3 bases from J; junction bases left unmatched: 6. CDR3 DNA sequence: TGTGCCAGCAGTTTAGTCCGAGCGGGGGTCTACGAGCAGTACTTC. Amino acids: CASSLVRAGVYEQYF.

The CDR3 sequence: CSVERTLGLGTQYF. CDR3 sequence (DNA): TGCAGCGTTGAGAGGACTTTGGGGCTCGGGACCCAGTACTTC. The chain links TRBV29-1 to TRBJ2-5, with D perhaps given as TRBD1 or TRBD2 (5 bases each). V gave up 3 bases and J gave up 7 bases, with 18 bases separating them. The CDR3 consists of 14 residues. The germline V gene has CDR1 SQVTM and CDR2 ANQGSEA.

In this sample, this clonotype turned up many times. J is TRBJ2-7 and V is TRBV10-3, with a weak D call TRBD1 (6 bases). The CDR3 is 14 residues long. V shed 4 bases and J shed 2 bases, with 12 bases lying between them. The germline CDR1 and CDR2 sequences are ENHRY and SYGVKD. CDR3 in amino acids: CAISGGQETYEQYF. The CDR3 nucleotides read TGTGCCATCAGTGGGGGGCAGGAGACCTACGAGCAGTACTTC.

This clonotype showed up many times. The V call is TRBV2, the J call TRBJ2-7; D unclear. Trimming took 5 bases from V and 3 from J, leaving 8 bases between them. There are 12 residues in the CDR3. Germline V gives CDR1 SNHLY, CDR2 FYNNEI. CDR3 sequence (DNA): TGTGCCAGCAGTTCGACTTTCTACGAGCAGTACTTC. Its translation is CASSSTFYEQYF.